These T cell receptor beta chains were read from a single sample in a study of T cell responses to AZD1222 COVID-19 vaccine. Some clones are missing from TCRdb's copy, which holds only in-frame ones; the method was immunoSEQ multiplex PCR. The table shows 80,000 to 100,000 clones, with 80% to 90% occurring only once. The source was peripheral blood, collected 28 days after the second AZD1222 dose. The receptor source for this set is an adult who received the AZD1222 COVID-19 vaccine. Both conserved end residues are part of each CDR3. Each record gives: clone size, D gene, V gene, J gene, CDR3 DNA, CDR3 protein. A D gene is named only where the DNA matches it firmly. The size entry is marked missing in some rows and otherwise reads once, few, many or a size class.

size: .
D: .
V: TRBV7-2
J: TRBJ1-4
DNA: TGTGCCAGCAGCTCCACAGGGAGTGGTGAAAAACTGTTTTTT
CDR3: CASSSTGSGEKLFF

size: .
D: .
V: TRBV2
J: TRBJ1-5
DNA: TGTGCCAGCAGGAGGGAAGGGGGAAATCAGCCCCAGCATTTT
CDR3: CASRREGGNQPQHF

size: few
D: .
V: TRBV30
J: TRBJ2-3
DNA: TGTGCCTGGAGTAGCGGAAGCACAGATACGCAGTATTTT
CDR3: CAWSSGSTDTQYF

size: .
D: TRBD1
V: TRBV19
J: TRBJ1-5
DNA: TGTGCCAGTATCGGACAGGGGACTCAGCCCCAGCATTTT
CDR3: CASIGQGTQPQHF

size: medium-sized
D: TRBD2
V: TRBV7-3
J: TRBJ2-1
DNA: TGTGCCAGCAGCTTAATAGTTAGCGGGGGATACAATGAGCAGTTCTTC
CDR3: CASSLIVSGGYNEQFF

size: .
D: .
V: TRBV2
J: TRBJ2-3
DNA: TGTGCCAGCAGTGAAGGTCGGATGAGCACAGATACGCAGTATTTT
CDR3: CASSEGRMSTDTQYF

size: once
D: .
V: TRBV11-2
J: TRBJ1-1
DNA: TGTGCCAGCAGCTTAGAGTCGGCCCACACTGAAGCTTTCTTT
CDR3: CASSLESAHTEAFF

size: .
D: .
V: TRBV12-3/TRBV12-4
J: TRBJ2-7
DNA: TGTGCCAGCAGTTTAACACCGTCCTACGAGCAGTACTTC
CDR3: CASSLTPSYEQYF

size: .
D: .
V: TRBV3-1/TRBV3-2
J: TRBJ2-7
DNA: TGTGCCAGCACCCCCAGCAGGGACGACGAGCAGTACTTC
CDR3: CASTPSRDDEQYF

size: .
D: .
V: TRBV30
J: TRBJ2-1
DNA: TGTGCCTGGAGTCTTTGGGGCCATGAGCAGTTCTTC
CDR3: CAWSLWGHEQFF

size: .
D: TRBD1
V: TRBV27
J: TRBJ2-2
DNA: TGTGCCAGCAGTTCGCGACAGGGGGCCAACACCGGGGAGCTGTTTTTT
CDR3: CASSSRQGANTGELFF

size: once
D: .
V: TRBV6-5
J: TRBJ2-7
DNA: TGTGCCAGCAGTTACTCGAATGGTAACGAGCAGTACTTC
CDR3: CASSYSNGNEQYF

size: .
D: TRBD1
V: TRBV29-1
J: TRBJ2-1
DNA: TGCAGCGTTGATCGGAGGACAGGGTCCGGTGAGCAGTTCTTC
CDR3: CSVDRRTGSGEQFF

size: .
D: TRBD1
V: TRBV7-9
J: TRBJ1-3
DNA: TGTGCCAGCAGCTCCCCGGACAGGGTGGACACCATATATTTT
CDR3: CASSSPDRVDTIYF

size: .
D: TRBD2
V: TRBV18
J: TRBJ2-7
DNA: TGTGCCAGCCAAGGACTAGCGGGAGGGTCCTACGAGCAGTACTTC
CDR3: CASQGLAGGSYEQYF

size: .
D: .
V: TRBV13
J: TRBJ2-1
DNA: TGTGCCAGCAGTTCCCCCGGGACCGAGGGGAATGAGCAGTTCTTC
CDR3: CASSSPGTEGNEQFF

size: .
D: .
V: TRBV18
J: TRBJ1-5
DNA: TGTGCCAGCTCTCCCGGTAGGGGGAACAATCAGCCCCAGCATTTT
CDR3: CASSPGRGNNQPQHF

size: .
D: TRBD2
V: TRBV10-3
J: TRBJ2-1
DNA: TGTGCCATCAGTGCCAGCGGGAGTGAGAATGAGCAGTTCTTC
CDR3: CAISASGSENEQFF

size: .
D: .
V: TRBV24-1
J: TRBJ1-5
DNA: TGTGCCACCAGTGAAACCGACAGGTTGGGGGTGGGCAATCAGCCCCAGCATTTT
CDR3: CATSETDRLGVGNQPQHF

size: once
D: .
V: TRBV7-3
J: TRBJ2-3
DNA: TGTGCCAGCAGCTTAGGTCCGACAGATACGCAGTATTTT
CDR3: CASSLGPTDTQYF

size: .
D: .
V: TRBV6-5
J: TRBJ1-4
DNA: TGTGCCAGCAGTTCCACGGAGTCCTATGAAAAACTGTTTTTT
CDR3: CASSSTESYEKLFF

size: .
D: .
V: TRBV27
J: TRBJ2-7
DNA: TGTGCCAGCGGGAGATACCACGAGCAGTACTTC
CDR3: CASGRYHEQYF

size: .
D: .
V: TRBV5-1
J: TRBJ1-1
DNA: TGCGCCAGCAGCTGGGGGGGCACTGAAGCTTTCTTT
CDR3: CASSWGGTEAFF

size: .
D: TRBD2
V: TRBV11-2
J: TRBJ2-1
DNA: TGTGCCAGCAGCTCGACTAGCGGGGGGGCCGAGCAGTTCTTC
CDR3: CASSSTSGGAEQFF

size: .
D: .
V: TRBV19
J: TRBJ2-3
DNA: TGTGCCAGTAGTGCGCTACATCCAGATACGCAGTATTTT
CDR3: CASSALHPDTQYF

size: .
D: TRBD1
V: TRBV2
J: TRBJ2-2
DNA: TGTGCCAGCAGGAGACCGGGACAGGGGTCCGGGGAGCTGTTTTTT
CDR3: CASRRPGQGSGELFF

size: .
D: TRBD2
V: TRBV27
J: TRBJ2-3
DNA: TGTGCCACCTCCCCTATAGATACGGGGGGTCGTTCCACAGATACGCAGTATTTT
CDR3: CATSPIDTGGRSTDTQYF

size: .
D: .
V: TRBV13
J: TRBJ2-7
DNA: TGTGCCAGCAGCCTCTACCCAGACAGCAACCTAGACTACGAGCAGTACTTC
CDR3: CASSLYPDSNLDYEQYF

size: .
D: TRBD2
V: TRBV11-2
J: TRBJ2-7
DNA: TGTGCCAGCAGCTGGGCGGGAGGATCGGCCTACGAGCAGTACTTC
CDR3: CASSWAGGSAYEQYF

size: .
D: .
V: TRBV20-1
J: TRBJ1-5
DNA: TGCAGTGCTAGTGTAGGGCAGTATAGCAATCAGCCCCAGCATTTT
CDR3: CSASVGQYSNQPQHF

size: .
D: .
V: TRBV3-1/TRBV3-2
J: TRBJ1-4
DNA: TGTGCCAGCAGCCAAAGTCCGCTGGGAGTGAATGAACAACTGTTTTTT
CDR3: CASSQSPLGVNEQLFF

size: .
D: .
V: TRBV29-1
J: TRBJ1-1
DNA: TGCAGCGTTTTGGGTTTTTCACCGAACACTGAAGCTTTCTTT
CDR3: CSVLGFSPNTEAFF

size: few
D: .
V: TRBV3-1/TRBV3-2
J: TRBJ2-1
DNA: TGTGCCAGCAGCCAAGACAACGGGGAGGCCTACAATGAGCAGTTCTTC
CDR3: CASSQDNGEAYNEQFF

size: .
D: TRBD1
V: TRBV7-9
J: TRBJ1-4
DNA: TGTGCCAGCAGCTCCCCCAAGGGGGCTACTAATGAAAAACTGTTTTTT
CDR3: CASSSPKGATNEKLFF

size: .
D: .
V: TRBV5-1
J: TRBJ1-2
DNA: TGCGCCAGCAGCTTGTTGGAGGGCTACACCTTC
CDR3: CASSLLEGYTF

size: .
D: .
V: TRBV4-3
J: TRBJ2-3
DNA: TGCGCCAGCAGCCAAAGCATCACCGATACGCAGTATTTT
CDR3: CASSQSITDTQYF

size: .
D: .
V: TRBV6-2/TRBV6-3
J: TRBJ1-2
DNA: TGTGCCAGCAGTTACCGGGACAACTATGGCTACACCTTC
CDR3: CASSYRDNYGYTF

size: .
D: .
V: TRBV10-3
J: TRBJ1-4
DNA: TGTGCCATCAGTGAGTCGACAGTTAATGAAAAACTGTTTTTT
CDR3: CAISESTVNEKLFF